Listed below are T cell receptor beta chains from one sample, sequenced in a study of CD4+ T cells in melanoma. Sequencing was performed with immunoSEQ multiplex PCR; in TCRdb, only in-frame clones are kept and a portion is missing. The repertoire holds roughly 4,700 clones, about 61% seen once, with around 32% in the top ten. Sequencing was done on a sample of cells from a culture (not recorded whether cultured in vitro). These receptors all stem from a human donor with melanoma. CDR3s include the opening cysteine and the closing phenylalanine or tryptophan. Clone size, where shown, is once, few, many, or a class for clones that have expanded.

v_gene	abundance	len	CDR3aa
TRBV7-9	once	12	CASSKTPGREFF
TRBV7-2	NA	16	CASSLAQDRGGQPQHF
TRBV5-1	NA	13	CASSPGEGHEQYF
TRBV30	NA	13	CAWIGGGNYEQYF
TRBV6-7	NA	17	CASLTLQGAGYSYEQYF
TRBV9	NA	18	CASSEGLGGMHWTDTQYF
TRBV12-3/TRBV12-4	NA	13	CASSQSRANEQFF
TRBV27	NA	19	CASKTMTSSPYSNTGELFF
TRBV27	NA	16	CASSFESRGNFHEQYF
TRBV7-2	NA	14	CASSPYRGRDEQYF
TRBV6-1	NA	13	CASSEDRGRGYTF
TRBV27	NA	13	CASSFRGGYGYTF
TRBV27	NA	14	CASRGQGYTGELFF
TRBV7-3	few	15	CATQVASGWGGELFF
TRBV6-5	NA	15	CASSYSTGLNQPQHF
TRBV29-1	NA	14	CSVFSGQSSYEQYF
TRBV28	NA	16	CASKSPGGGNSEKLFF
TRBV5-6	NA	16	CASSYTGSSGANVLTF
TRBV20-1	NA	10	CSARAYGYTF
TRBV3-1/TRBV3-2	NA	21	CASSQVLTRARNRGIGETQYF
TRBV29-1	large	14	CSVVWQANTGELFF
TRBV28	NA	24	CASSLYTPTSGRVGRLATNEKLFF
TRBV5-4	NA	12	CASRRESSPLHF
TRBV6-5	NA	15	CASSYSRVWDTEAFF
TRBV18	few	14	CASSPSGVDTEAFF
TRBV27	NA	12	CASSLTGNEQFF
TRBV4-3	once	16	CASSQETSGVTDTQYF
TRBV7-2	large	13	CASSWTTNTEAFF
TRBV6-1	few	15	CASSEALIANYGYTF
TRBV14	medium-sized	16	CASSQFGVRSGNTIYF
TRBV7-2	NA	19	CASSLSKLRTGGVTGELFF
TRBV5-1	NA	14	CASSLDLGVGGYTF
TRBV2	few	15	CASSPQGYSNQPQHF
TRBV5-4	NA	15	CASSFTGGSSYGYTF
TRBV2	NA	14	CASTMGGSHSPLHF
TRBV29-1	large	14	CASMEGQGDNGYTF
TRBV30	NA	12	CAATGPGGEQYF
TRBV6-4	NA	13	CASSLSPGQPAFF
TRBV7-9	NA	18	CASSLLQTGYVSGNTIYF
TRBV5-6	NA	14	CASSFTGSGNTIYF
TRBV6-6	few	15	CASSYSNLQHSPLHF
TRBV28	NA	15	CASRRGDIYNSPLHF
TRBV5-5	NA	13	CASIPAGGIRAFF
TRBV5-1	NA	16	CASSLSIGFLDYGYTF
TRBV6-6	NA	13	CASSIRVGGELFF